The 2 T cell receptor beta chains below were found in one sample sequenced in a study of vaccination and CD4 T cells after COVID-19. Documented treatment: roughly 11-day PBMC culture with coronavirus spike peptide pools or control peptides (ViraFEST assay). Their antigens remain unidentified. The Oncomine TCR Beta short-read assay sequenced DNA from cultured CD4+ T cells. TCRdb used MiXCR to reprocess the PCR reads, holding one entry per CDR3 protein. The data contain about 18,000 distinct CDR3 sequences, roughly half of them singletons. Sample: CD4+ T cells from blood, cultured in vitro. These receptors were collected from a human donor who had recovered from COVID-19.

Only a few counts were recorded for this clonotype. The chain carries TRBV27 and TRBJ1-2, with 9 positions matching TRBD1. This CDR3 has 14 residues. The V gene end was trimmed by 6 bases and the J gene end by 7 bases; junction bases not matched to a gene: 9. Germline V gene lookup returns CDR1 MNHEY and CDR2 SMNVEV (reference sequence). CDR3 sequence reads: CASSGQGSAGGYTF. Written as DNA, the CDR3 is TGTGCCAGCAGCGGACAGGGGAGTGCTGGTGGCTACACCTTC.

This chain joins TRBV19 and TRBJ1-2; TRBD1 agrees at 11 bases. V shed 4 bases and J 8 bases; nucleotides not matched to a gene: 6. The germline CDR1 and CDR2 sequences are LNHDA and SQIVND (reference sequence). This CDR3 region has 14 residues. CDR3 sequence (DNA): TGTGCCAGTAGTACCCGGACAGGGGGCAGCGGCTACACCTTC. It codes for CASSTRTGGSGYTF.